Presented here are 14 T cell receptor beta chains from one specimen sequenced in a study of shared clonotypes between healthy human individuals. The table came from immunoSEQ multiplex PCR; TCRdb's copy has only in-frame clones and leaves some out. The sample carries 650,000 to 800,000 clones, roughly nine tenths recorded once. Naive CD8 cells were CD45RO-negative, positively selected for CCR7, excluding terminally differentiated effector memory CD45RA+ cells. Material: naive CD8+ T cells sorted from blood. The origin of the receptors is a man younger than 45 in good health.

This clone was seen just once. This sequence joins TRBV11-2 and TRBJ2-7; maybe TRBD1 (5 bases). V was cut by 1 base and J by 2 bases, with 9 bases left in between. The length of the CDR3 is 14 residues. The germline CDR1 and CDR2 sequences are SGHAT and FQNNGV. CDR3 coding DNA: TGTGCCAGCAGCTTAGCAGGGAACACCTACGAGCAGTACTTC. Protein sequence: CASSLAGNTYEQYF.

The V and J genes are TRBV29-1 and TRBJ2-1; D perhaps matches TRBD1 (5 bases). This CDR3 has 16 residues. V dropped 6 bases and J dropped 4 bases, with 22 bases sitting between them. CDR1 is SQVTM, CDR2 ANQGSEA, per germline. CDR3 sequence: CSVEPWGSENYNEQFF. CDR3 coding DNA: TGCAGCGTGGAACCCTGGGGCTCCGAAAATTACAATGAGCAGTTCTTC.

V usage is TRBV10-2 and J usage is TRBJ2-6, with unresolved D. The V and J ends lost 6 bases and 4 bases respectively, with 13 bases between them. CDR3 size: 15 residues. The germline CDR1 and CDR2 sequences are WSHSY and SAAADI. CDR3 protein: CASRVRLGGANVLTF. The DNA of the CDR3 is TGCGCCAGCAGAGTAAGGTTAGGCGGGGCCAACGTCCTGACTTTC.

The table lists this clone with a few counts. The gene calls are TRBV2 and TRBJ2-7, with TRBD2 as a possible D gene (5 bases). The ends were cut back, 1 base at V and 7 bases at J, with 11 bases in the middle. CDR1 SNHLY and CDR2 FYNNEI come from the germline V gene. The CDR3 extends over 13 amino acids. In DNA form, the CDR3 reads TGTGCCAGCAGTGAAGGACTAAAGCTAGAGCAGTACTTC. It is translated as CASSEGLKLEQYF. Complete variable domain (other parts from reference TRBV2 and TRBJ2-7): EPEVTQTPSHQVTQMGQEVILRCVPISNHLYFYWYRQILGQKVEFLVSFYNNEISEKSEIFDDQFSVERPDGSNFTLKIRSTKLEDSAMYFCASSEGLKLEQYFGPGTRLTVT.

This clone showed up just a few times. The chain joins TRBV28 to TRBJ2-3; a weak D match, TRBD2 (5 bases). The CDR3 is made up of 16 amino acids. V was shortened by 6 bases and J by 3 bases, with 19 bases between the two germline ends. The V gene's germline CDR1 is MDHEN and CDR2 SYDVKM. The CDR3 nucleotides are TGTGCCAGCAGACTAGGATCCTCTGGAAGGACAGATACGCAGTATTTT. Its translation: CASRLGSSGRTDTQYF. Supplemented by reference TRBV28 and TRBJ2-3, the full variable domain reads DVKVTQSSRYLVKRTGEKVFLECVQDMDHENMFWYRQDPGLGLRLIYFSYDVKMKEKGDIPEGYSVSREKKERFSLILESASTNQTSMYLCASRLGSSGRTDTQYFGPGTRLTVL.

The table lists this clone with a few counts. The V and J genes are TRBV11-2 and TRBJ2-3; a weak D match, TRBD2 (6 bases). Germline assignment: CDR1 SGHAT and CDR2 FQNNGV. V dropped 11 bases and J dropped 1 base, with 13 bases sitting between them. The CDR3 is made up of 13 amino acids. The CDR3 region is CASLALRTDTQYF. CDR3 nucleotide sequence: TGTGCCTCTCTAGCGCTGCGCACAGATACGCAGTATTTT.

The rearrangement uses TRBV28 and TRBJ1-2; 7 nucleotides align to TRBD1. V was clipped by 6 bases and J by 4 bases; unmatched bases: 5. The CDR3 covers 13 residues. Germline-derived CDR1 and CDR2 are MDHEN and SYDVKM. CDR3 nucleotide sequence: TGTGCCAGCAGGCCAGGGACAGTCTATGGCTACACCTTC. It codes for CASRPGTVYGYTF.

V is TRBV19 and J is TRBJ2-7; D uncertain. The CDR3 covers 15 residues. Germline CDR1 and CDR2: LNHDA and SQIVND (reference sequence). V was trimmed by 7 bases and J by 3 bases, leaving 19 bases between them. CDR3: CASKPRAVSSYEQYF. The CDR3, as DNA: TGTGCCAGTAAACCCCGGGCGGTCAGCAGCTACGAGCAGTACTTC.

The gene calls are TRBV2 and TRBJ1-2; D is undetermined. V lost 3 bases and J lost 7, with 15 bases in between. The CDR3 has 14 amino acids. Germline V CDR1 and CDR2: SNHLY, FYNNEI. Written as DNA, the CDR3 is TGTGCCAGCAGTGAGGAAGGGTGGGAGTCTGGCTACACCTTC. The encoded protein is CASSEEGWESGYTF.

The rearrangement joins TRBV4-1 to TRBJ2-7, with 8 bases aligning to TRBD2. The junction had 4 bases not matched to a gene; V was cut back by 0 bases and J by 3 bases. The CDR3 extends over 15 amino acids. Germline V lookup: CDR1 MGHRA, CDR2 YSYEKL. The chain's CDR3 is CASSQDGTRVYEQYF. The CDR3 DNA follows: TGCGCCAGCAGCCAAGATGGGACTAGAGTCTACGAGCAGTACTTC.

The J gene is TRBJ2-7, the V gene TRBV11-2; D call uncertain. The CDR3 runs 16 residues. The V and J ends lost 0 bases and 1 base respectively, with 13 bases between them. The germline V gene encodes CDR1 SGHAT and CDR2 FQNNGV. CDR3 protein: CASSLDLLRDSYEQYF. CDR3 in DNA: TGTGCCAGCAGCTTAGATCTCCTCCGAGATTCCTACGAGCAGTACTTC. The complete variable domain, with remaining parts taken from reference TRBV11-2 and TRBJ2-7, reads EAGVAQSPRYKIIEKRQSVAFWCNPISGHATLYWYQQILGQGPKLLIQFQNNGVVDDSQLPKDRFSAERLKGVDSTLKIQPAKLEDSAVYLCASSLDLLRDSYEQYFGPGTRLTVT.

The V call is TRBV6-1, the J call TRBJ1-1; tentatively, D is TRBD1 (6 bases). The CDR3 has 15 amino acids. Trimming took 8 bases from V and 0 from J, leaving 16 bases between them. Germline-derived CDR1 and CDR2 are MNHNS and SASEGT. The CDR3 DNA follows: TGTGCCAGCGGGAGGACAGTCTCCATGAACACTGAAGCTTTCTTT. This codes for CASGRTVSMNTEAFF.

The genes are TRBV4-1 and TRBJ2-1; the D is unclear. This CDR3 has 11 residues. V lost 3 bases to trimming and J lost 5 bases, with 2 bases between them. From germline, CDR1 is MGHRA and CDR2 YSYEKL. The CDR3 sequence is CASSHNNEQFF. The CDR3 DNA follows: TGCGCCAGCAGCCACAACAATGAGCAGTTCTTC.

This chain links TRBV5-1 with TRBJ2-1, with TRBD2 as a possible D gene (6 bases). Germline V lookup: CDR1 SGHRS, CDR2 YFSETQ. With 7 bases removed from V and 2 bases from J, the gap between germline ends came to 10 bases. CDR3 length: 13 amino acids. The CDR3 DNA is TGCGCCAGCCGGCCTAGCGCCTACAATGAGCAGTTCTTC. Translating it yields CASRPSAYNEQFF.